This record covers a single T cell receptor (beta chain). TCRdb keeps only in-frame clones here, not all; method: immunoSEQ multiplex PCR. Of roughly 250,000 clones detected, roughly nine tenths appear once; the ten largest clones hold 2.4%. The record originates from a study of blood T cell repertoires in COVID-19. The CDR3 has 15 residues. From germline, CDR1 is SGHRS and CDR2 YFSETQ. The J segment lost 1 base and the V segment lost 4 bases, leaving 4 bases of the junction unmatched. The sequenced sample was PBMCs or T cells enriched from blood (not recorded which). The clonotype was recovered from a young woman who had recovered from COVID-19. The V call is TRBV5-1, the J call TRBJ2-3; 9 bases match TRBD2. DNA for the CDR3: TGCGCCAGCAGCCCGTTAGCGGGGGGCACAGATACGCAGTATTTT. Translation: CASSPLAGGTDTQYF.